This note documents a single T cell receptor (beta chain) sequence. What antigen it recognizes has not been identified. Per-base qualities were not stored, and no clone one base away is much larger. The data originate from a study of shared clonotypes between healthy human individuals (dated by TCRdb to 2020 to 2021). With respect to the entire study: The cohort comprised a couple of women and three men aged 18 to 49 years. For each donor, CD4 naive and CD4 memory were each run on three plates, CD8 naive on two plates, and CD8 memory on one plate. To estimate repertoire size and how much clonotype sharing occurs between individuals, the study deeply sequenced the blood TCR repertoires of five healthy adults. Libraries were prepared and TCR repertoires were sequenced by different laboratories using diverse techniques, in order to increase sequencing depth and limit assay-specific biases. Each donor's leukapheresis produced roughly between roughly 0.94 and 9.5 billion PBMCs. General study outcomes and caveats: Sharing across a few donors was observed for about 5% of naive CD4, over 3% of naive CD8, about 2.3% of memory CD4, and around 0.4% of memory CD8 clonotypes. Larger estimated clonotype richness was generally found for naive subsets than for memory subsets. Only blood was sampled, and tissue TCR repertoires likely differ from those in blood. Based on pairwise subsampling, the degree of clonotype sharing among donors was expected to be affected by sequencing depth. The genetic and exposure-history diversity represented was limited by the small number of donors. Higher generation probabilities were observed for clonotypes shared by all four sorted-subset donors than for non-shared clonotypes. Rarefaction of sorted-subset datasets indicated incomplete sequencing despite the large sequencing depth.

From V the trimming removes 4 bases and from J it removes 5 bases, while the gene matches leave 16 bases of the junction unaccounted for. Reading the germline V gene gives CDR1 MDHEN and CDR2 SYDVKM. Spanning cysteine to phenylalanine, the CDR3 consists of 18 amino acids. Just CDR3 DNA is preserved here, 54 bases in frame from base 1. CD8 naive samples were CD45RO-negative cells positively selected for CCR7, giving a CD45RA+CCR7+ population that excluded TemRA cells. Donors were healthy HIV-negative adults with no recently reported acute infections or vaccinations. Only Caucasian adults living in Nashville, Tennessee, USA were represented among the donors. After blood collection by leukapheresis, PBMCs were isolated using Ficoll-Histopaque density gradient centrifugation and then cryopreserved in the vapor phase of liquid nitrogen. Analytical flow cytometry was used to check the purity and quantity of each magnetically sorted T cell population. Genomic DNA was isolated from every sorted fraction and measured by UV absorbance on a Nanodrop 2000c.

TCR CDR3 regions were amplified from genomic DNA by multiplex PCR using the deep immunoSEQ assay. Extracted genomic DNA from each cell subset was distributed evenly across all wells of several immunoSEQ 96-well plates, and each plate was treated as a replicate. Each replicate PCR for sorted subsets received 200 ng genomic DNA, equal to about 30,000 T cell genomes. Purified libraries were measured with a Qubit 3.0 fluorometer, size-checked on a Bioanalyzer 2100, and measured again with the KAPA Library Quantification kit. Each immunoSEQ 96-well plate was sequenced on its own single-read 150-cycle Illumina NextSeq 550 flow cell. The original methods were these. The immunoSEQ output contained only junctional sequences without quality scores, so filtering could not match that applied to full-length reads. To assign V/J genes and CDR3, sequences were annotated against IMGT germline references using PyIR, a Python wrapper for IgBLAST v1.9. Reads with weak V/J assignments (E-value above 1e-6), missing CDR3, stop codons, out-of-frame junctions, or ambiguous translated residues were removed. A V3J clonotype was defined by an identical inferred V gene, J gene, and CDR3 amino acid sequence. To compute the percentage overlap between repertoires, the number of shared unique clonotypes was divided by the size of the smaller repertoire. RTK rarefaction, the Chao1 estimator, and Recon v2.1 estimates of unobserved clonotypes were used to assess repertoire richness. Generation probabilities for all TCRbeta clonotypes obtained by the gDNA method from several donors were computed using OLGA. The clones in this table, taken by TCRdb from immuneACCESS, are in-frame only. Not every clone is retained; where verified, under half of the shortfall comes from an unresolved V gene, and the cause of the rest is unknown. V and J calls and clone size follow that table, whereas D and trimming were derived from the DNA. The sample includes 500,000 to 700,000 clones, with 95% observed a single time. Around 0.11% of the sample is in the top ten clones.

This TCR was recovered from a woman in her thirties in good health. The chain is assembled from TRBV28 and TRBJ2-7; 11 bases in between match TRBD2. The material sequenced was naive CD8+ T cells sorted from blood. The meaning of the sample's cell subset or site label: CD45RA+CCR7+. CDR3 region: CASSSPRIAGGPQDEQYF. Here is the DNA: TGTGCCAGCAGTTCACCGAGGATAGCGGGAGGGCCTCAAGACGAGCAGTACTTC.